Each of the 9 T cell receptor beta chains below was sequenced from the same sample in a study of blood T cell repertoires in COVID-19. The protocol was immunoSEQ multiplex PCR, while the TCRdb copy is restricted to in-frame clones and leaves out a portion. The sample carries roughly 200,000 clones, about 85% recorded once. What was sequenced was peripheral blood. The origin of the receptors is an elderly woman with COVID-19, enrolled during active disease.

This clone was seen a handful of times. The chain uses TRBV6-5 and TRBJ2-7; possibly TRBD1 for D (5 bases). The CDR3 is made up of 13 amino acids. The V end lost 7 bases, the J end lost 5 bases, and 15 bases lay between the germline ends. CDR1 is MNHEY and CDR2 is SVGAGI in the germline V gene. CDR3 sequence reads: CASTRSGIHEQYF. The CDR3 bases are TGTGCCAGCACAAGGTCAGGGATCCACGAGCAGTACTTC.

This clone was counted only a few times. The rearrangement uses TRBV19 and TRBJ2-2; tentative D call: TRBD2 (7 bases). CDR1 LNHDA and CDR2 SQIVND come from the germline V gene (reference sequence). The CDR3 has 16 residues. V was trimmed by 6 bases and J by 1 base, leaving 15 bases between them. CDR3 coding DNA: TGTGCCAGTAGGCTTGAGGGAGGGGGGAACACCGGGGAGCTGTTTTTT. As protein: CASRLEGGGNTGELFF.

The chain uses TRBV18 and TRBJ1-3; tentative D call: TRBD1 (6 bases). The V end lost 4 bases, the J end lost 8 bases, and 21 bases lay between the germline ends. In germline, CDR1 is KGHSH, CDR2 LQKENI. This CDR3 comprises 16 residues. The CDR3 here is CASSRQQGPATDTIYF. The CDR3 region has the DNA TGTGCCAGCTCACGTCAACAGGGACCCGCGACGGACACCATATATTTT.

This chain links TRBV3-1 (or the pseudogene TRBV3-2) with TRBJ1-1; TRBD1 is a possible D gene (6 bases). The ends were cut back, 7 bases at V and 0 bases at J, with 12 bases in the middle. Per the germline V gene, CDR1 is LGHDT and CDR2 is YNNKEL (reference sequence). The CDR3 has 14 amino acids. The CDR3 region has the DNA TGTGCCAGCACCCCACAGGGCTTGAACACTGAAGCTTTCTTT. As protein: CASTPQGLNTEAFF.

CDR3 sequence: CASSPKQSGYSGANVLTF. The CDR3 nucleotides are TGCGCCAGCAGCCCCAAACAGAGCGGGTACTCTGGGGCCAACGTCCTGACTTTC. The rearrangement joins TRBV4-1 to TRBJ2-6, with D perhaps TRBD2 (6 bases). The V and J ends lost 4 bases and 0 bases respectively, with 16 bases between them. The CDR3 length is 18 residues. The germline gives CDR1 MGHRA, CDR2 YSYEKL.

This clone has only a few counts. V gene TRBV19 combines with J gene TRBJ2-7, with TRBD1 as a possible D gene (6 bases). The CDR3 consists of 16 residues. Germline CDR1 LNHDA, CDR2 SQIVND (reference sequence). The germline V and J ends were trimmed by 4 bases and 1 base, with 17 bases remaining between them. CDR3 loop: CASSTDRNRVSYEQYF. In DNA, the CDR3 is TGTGCCAGTAGTACCGACCGAAACAGGGTTTCCTACGAGCAGTACTTC.

The count of this clone is one. This chain links TRBV19 with TRBJ2-1; D possibly corresponds to TRBD2 (6 bases). Germline lookup yields CDR1 LNHDA and CDR2 SQIVND (reference sequence). Trimming left V 4 bases short and J 0 bases short, with 10 bases between. CDR3 length: 15 residues. The CDR3 is CASSTGDRSYNEQFF. As DNA, the CDR3 is TGTGCCAGTAGTACGGGGGACCGCTCCTACAATGAGCAGTTCTTC.

This chain joins TRBV3-1 (or the pseudogene TRBV3-2) and TRBJ2-1; 9 nucleotides line up with TRBD1. The CDR3 has 13 residues. After removal of 4 bases from V and 9 bases from J, the junction contained 4 bases not matched to a gene. Germline lookup yields CDR1 LGHDT and CDR2 YNNKEL (reference sequence). This CDR3 is CASSLQGAGEQFF. The CDR3 DNA sequence: TGTGCCAGCAGCCTACAGGGGGCGGGTGAGCAGTTCTTC.

This chain uses TRBV7-9 with TRBJ1-4; 7 positions match TRBD1. The CDR3 consists of 16 residues. CDR1 is SEHNR, CDR2 FQNEAQ, per germline (reference sequence). Trimming removed 2 bases from V and 2 bases from J; junction bases left unmatched: 5. The CDR3 region is CASSLLPTGTNEKLFF. As DNA, the CDR3 is TGTGCCAGCAGCTTACTACCGACAGGGACTAATGAAAAACTGTTTTTT.